This is a list of T cell receptor beta chains from one sample in a study of chemoradiotherapy in HPV16-positive cancers. TCRdb's copy holds only in-frame clones and misses some; the assay was immunoSEQ multiplex PCR. The table shows about 7,400 clones, with approximately 85% occurring only once. Sample: tumor tissue, taken from a patient who underwent chemoradiotherapy. The receptors derive from a human donor with HPV-associated anogenital cancer. Each CDR3 is given with its conserved first and last residue. The D gene is left open where the match is weak. Where a row states a size, it is once, few, many or the class of an expanded clone; other rows omit it.

v_gene: TRBV11-3; j_gene: TRBJ2-7; abundance: .; d_gene: .; CDR3aa: CASSPRDPTYEQYF; CDR3nt: TGTGCCAGCAGCCCCAGGGACCCAACCTACGAGCAGTACTTC
v_gene: TRBV4-1; j_gene: TRBJ2-7; abundance: .; d_gene: TRBD2; CDR3aa: CASRRTSGGAGEQYF; CDR3nt: TGCGCCAGCCGCCGGACTAGCGGGGGGGCCGGGGAGCAGTACTTC
v_gene: TRBV6-5; j_gene: TRBJ1-2; abundance: .; d_gene: TRBD1; CDR3aa: CASSTWTGDRGYTF; CDR3nt: TGTGCCAGCAGTACCTGGACAGGGGATAGGGGCTACACCTTC
v_gene: TRBV28; j_gene: TRBJ1-6; abundance: .; d_gene: .; CDR3aa: CASSLGRNNSPLHF; CDR3nt: TGTGCCAGCAGTTTAGGACGGAATAATTCACCCCTCCACTTT
v_gene: TRBV7-9; j_gene: TRBJ2-7; abundance: .; d_gene: .; CDR3aa: CASSLARGDEQYF; CDR3nt: TGTGCCAGCAGCTTAGCCAGGGGGGACGAGCAGTACTTC
v_gene: TRBV5-6; j_gene: TRBJ2-1; abundance: .; d_gene: TRBD2; CDR3aa: CASSLDWRGFYNEQFF; CDR3nt: TGTGCCAGCAGCTTGGACTGGCGGGGGTTCTACAATGAGCAGTTCTTC
v_gene: TRBV6-5; j_gene: TRBJ2-5; abundance: .; d_gene: .; CDR3aa: CASSPFTGEETQYF; CDR3nt: TGTGCCAGCAGCCCCTTCACCGGGGAAGAGACCCAGTACTTC
v_gene: TRBV5-6; j_gene: TRBJ2-7; abundance: .; d_gene: .; CDR3aa: CASSLYGTHASYEQYF; CDR3nt: TGTGCCAGCAGCTTATATGGAACCCACGCCTCCTACGAGCAGTACTTC
v_gene: TRBV28; j_gene: TRBJ2-2; abundance: .; d_gene: .; CDR3aa: CASSQLRWNGELFF; CDR3nt: TGTGCCAGCAGCCAGCTACGGTGGAACGGGGAGCTGTTTTTT
v_gene: TRBV30; j_gene: TRBJ2-2; abundance: .; d_gene: .; CDR3aa: CAWRRGANTGELFF; CDR3nt: TGTGCCTGGAGACGGGGCGCGAACACCGGGGAGCTGTTTTTT
v_gene: TRBV19; j_gene: TRBJ2-7; abundance: .; d_gene: TRBD1; CDR3aa: CASSIPGGYEQYF; CDR3nt: TGTGCCAGTAGTATCCCAGGGGGCTACGAGCAGTACTTC
v_gene: TRBV28; j_gene: TRBJ2-5; abundance: .; d_gene: .; CDR3aa: CASSFGGFATQETQYF; CDR3nt: TGTGCCAGCAGTTTCGGTGGATTCGCGACACAAGAGACCCAGTACTTC
v_gene: TRBV19; j_gene: TRBJ1-5; abundance: .; d_gene: .; CDR3aa: CASSIGGGVGQPQHF; CDR3nt: TGTGCCAGTAGTATTGGAGGGGGGGTCGGTCAGCCCCAGCATTTT
v_gene: TRBV11-2; j_gene: TRBJ1-1; abundance: .; d_gene: .; CDR3aa: CASSLDPSPNTEAFF; CDR3nt: TGTGCCAGCAGCTTAGATCCCAGTCCGAACACTGAAGCTTTCTTT
v_gene: TRBV6-1; j_gene: TRBJ2-7; abundance: .; d_gene: .; CDR3aa: CASIYPTHKSYEQYF; CDR3nt: TGTGCCAGCATATATCCGACACACAAATCCTACGAGCAGTACTTC
v_gene: TRBV19; j_gene: TRBJ1-2; abundance: .; d_gene: .; CDR3aa: CASSIVPSGAANYGYTF; CDR3nt: TGTGCCAGTAGTATAGTCCCCTCGGGGGCAGCTAACTATGGCTACACCTTC
v_gene: TRBV28; j_gene: TRBJ2-7; abundance: .; d_gene: .; CDR3aa: CASSTRQSSYEQYF; CDR3nt: TGTGCCAGCAGTACCCGACAGAGCTCCTACGAGCAGTACTTC
v_gene: TRBV28; j_gene: TRBJ1-5; abundance: .; d_gene: .; CDR3aa: CASTTRGPYNQPQHF; CDR3nt: TGTGCCAGCACTACCCGTGGGCCGTACAATCAGCCCCAGCATTTT
v_gene: TRBV9; j_gene: TRBJ2-5; abundance: .; d_gene: TRBD1; CDR3aa: CASSVVGQTGMGETQYF; CDR3nt: TGTGCCAGCAGCGTAGTGGGACAGACCGGAATGGGAGAGACCCAGTACTTC
v_gene: TRBV2; j_gene: TRBJ1-5; abundance: .; d_gene: .; CDR3aa: CASSELRENQPQHF; CDR3nt: TGTGCCAGCAGTGAACTCAGGGAGAATCAGCCCCAGCATTTT
v_gene: TRBV5-4; j_gene: TRBJ1-2; abundance: few; d_gene: .; CDR3aa: CASSSTNYGYTF; CDR3nt: TGTGCCAGCAGCTCAACTAACTATGGCTACACCTTC
v_gene: TRBV7-9; j_gene: TRBJ2-7; abundance: .; d_gene: .; CDR3aa: CASSTTISGLYEQYF; CDR3nt: TGTGCCAGCAGCACTACAATTAGCGGACTATACGAGCAGTACTTC
v_gene: TRBV5-1; j_gene: TRBJ2-4; abundance: few; d_gene: .; CDR3aa: CASSLGQGTNIQYF; CDR3nt: TGCGCCAGCAGCTTGGGGCAGGGGACAAACATTCAGTACTTC
v_gene: TRBV9; j_gene: TRBJ2-3; abundance: .; d_gene: TRBD1; CDR3aa: CASSVEGQGTDTQYF; CDR3nt: TGTGCCAGCAGCGTAGAGGGACAGGGCACAGATACGCAGTATTTT
v_gene: TRBV9; j_gene: TRBJ2-1; abundance: .; d_gene: .; CDR3aa: CASSVGGVYNEQFF; CDR3nt: TGTGCCAGCAGCGTAGGGGGGGTCTACAATGAGCAGTTCTTC
v_gene: TRBV6-6; j_gene: TRBJ2-1; abundance: once; d_gene: .; CDR3aa: CASSLKGGVVNEQFF; CDR3nt: TGTGCCAGCTCCTTAAAGGGGGGCGTTGTAAATGAGCAGTTCTTC
v_gene: TRBV9; j_gene: TRBJ1-2; abundance: few; d_gene: .; CDR3aa: CASSVARGAANYGYTF; CDR3nt: TGTGCCAGCAGCGTAGCTAGAGGGGCGGCTAACTATGGCTACACCTTC
v_gene: TRBV6-1; j_gene: TRBJ1-6; abundance: .; d_gene: .; CDR3aa: CATSSGPYNSPLHF; CDR3nt: TGTGCCACTTCATCGGGGCCCTATAATTCACCCCTCCACTTT
v_gene: TRBV5-5; j_gene: TRBJ2-5; abundance: few; d_gene: TRBD1; CDR3aa: CASSLEGQGGRETQYF; CDR3nt: TGTGCCAGCAGCTTGGAAGGACAGGGGGGGAGGGAGACCCAGTACTTC
v_gene: TRBV28; j_gene: TRBJ1-2; abundance: few; d_gene: TRBD1; CDR3aa: CASSVAGGRGGYTF; CDR3nt: TGTGCCAGCAGCGTCGCAGGGGGCAGGGGTGGCTACACCTTC
v_gene: TRBV5-6; j_gene: TRBJ1-2; abundance: .; d_gene: .; CDR3aa: CASRPAGGGYGYTF; CDR3nt: TGTGCCAGCAGGCCTGCGGGAGGTGGATATGGCTACACCTTC
v_gene: TRBV2; j_gene: TRBJ2-3; abundance: .; d_gene: .; CDR3aa: CASRVGLSTDTQYF; CDR3nt: TGTGCCAGCAGGGTTGGTCTGAGCACAGATACGCAGTATTTT
v_gene: TRBV6-1; j_gene: TRBJ2-1; abundance: .; d_gene: TRBD2; CDR3aa: CASSDPGTKRGNEQFF; CDR3nt: TGTGCCAGCAGTGATCCTGGGACTAAGCGGGGCAATGAGCAGTTCTTC
v_gene: TRBV28; j_gene: TRBJ1-6; abundance: .; d_gene: .; CDR3aa: CASSLPQSPLHF; CDR3nt: TGTGCCAGCAGTCTTCCCCAGTCGCCCCTCCACTTT
v_gene: TRBV18; j_gene: TRBJ2-7; abundance: .; d_gene: .; CDR3aa: CASSPGTGLGEQYF; CDR3nt: TGTGCCAGCTCACCAGGGACAGGACTAGGCGAGCAGTACTTC
v_gene: TRBV9; j_gene: TRBJ1-1; abundance: .; d_gene: .; CDR3aa: CASSWGPATEAFF; CDR3nt: TGTGCCAGCAGCTGGGGACCCGCCACTGAAGCTTTCTTT
v_gene: TRBV7-9; j_gene: TRBJ1-2; abundance: .; d_gene: .; CDR3aa: CASSLPREDGYTF; CDR3nt: TGTGCCAGCAGCTTGCCCAGGGAAGATGGCTACACCTTC
v_gene: TRBV28; j_gene: TRBJ1-1; abundance: .; d_gene: .; CDR3aa: CASKVAETLNTEAFF; CDR3nt: TGTGCCAGCAAAGTGGCAGAGACTTTGAACACTGAAGCTTTCTTT
v_gene: TRBV4-3; j_gene: TRBJ2-5; abundance: once; d_gene: TRBD2; CDR3aa: CASSQEPSGGSETQYF; CDR3nt: TGCGCCAGCAGCCAAGAGCCCAGCGGGGGATCAGAGACCCAGTACTTC
v_gene: TRBV7-2; j_gene: TRBJ1-1; abundance: .; d_gene: .; CDR3aa: CASRLWGDPNTEAFF; CDR3nt: TGTGCCAGTAGACTTTGGGGGGACCCGAACACTGAAGCTTTCTTT
v_gene: TRBV29-1; j_gene: TRBJ1-1; abundance: few; d_gene: .; CDR3aa: CSVGLGQMNTEAFF; CDR3nt: TGCAGCGTTGGACTAGGACAGATGAACACTGAAGCTTTCTTT
v_gene: TRBV5-4; j_gene: TRBJ2-2; abundance: .; d_gene: .; CDR3aa: CASSQAIGGNTGELFF; CDR3nt: TGTGCCAGCAGCCAAGCCATTGGGGGGAACACCGGGGAGCTGTTTTTT
v_gene: TRBV9; j_gene: TRBJ1-5; abundance: .; d_gene: TRBD1; CDR3aa: CASSPGEGASNQPQHF; CDR3nt: TGTGCCAGCAGCCCTGGGGAGGGGGCCTCCAATCAGCCCCAGCATTTT
v_gene: TRBV11-2; j_gene: TRBJ2-7; abundance: once; d_gene: .; CDR3aa: CASSLDLGTQSCEQYF; CDR3nt: TGTGCCAGCAGCTTAGATTTGGGGACGCAGTCTTGCGAGCAGTACTTC
v_gene: TRBV15; j_gene: TRBJ2-3; abundance: .; d_gene: .; CDR3aa: CATSRAYHPGALTTDTQYF; CDR3nt: TGTGCCACCAGCAGAGCTTATCATCCGGGCGCGCTGACCACAGATACGCAGTATTTT
v_gene: TRBV6-1; j_gene: TRBJ1-2; abundance: few; d_gene: .; CDR3aa: CASSEIGLAEGYTF; CDR3nt: TGTGCCAGCAGTGAAATAGGGCTAGCCGAGGGCTACACCTTC
v_gene: TRBV27; j_gene: TRBJ2-3; abundance: few; d_gene: .; CDR3aa: CASSPTGTDTQYF; CDR3nt: TGTGCCAGCAGCCCGACAGGCACAGATACGCAGTATTTT
v_gene: TRBV7-2; j_gene: TRBJ1-3; abundance: .; d_gene: .; CDR3aa: CASSFGGSGNTIYF; CDR3nt: TGTGCCAGCAGCTTTGGGGGGTCTGGAAACACCATATATTTT
v_gene: TRBV5-4; j_gene: TRBJ2-5; abundance: .; d_gene: TRBD2; CDR3aa: CASSFPGLAGGPQETQYF; CDR3nt: TGTGCCAGCAGCTTTCCCGGACTAGCGGGGGGGCCGCAAGAGACCCAGTACTTC
v_gene: TRBV11-3; j_gene: TRBJ2-3; abundance: .; d_gene: TRBD2; CDR3aa: CASSPLGGGAPDTQYF; CDR3nt: TGTGCCAGCAGCCCCCTGGGCGGGGGGGCCCCAGATACGCAGTATTTT
v_gene: TRBV5-1; j_gene: TRBJ1-1; abundance: .; d_gene: .; CDR3aa: CASSQQGGGTEAFF; CDR3nt: TGCGCCAGCAGCCAACAGGGCGGGGGCACTGAAGCTTTCTTT
v_gene: TRBV29-1; j_gene: TRBJ1-1; abundance: .; d_gene: .; CDR3aa: CSVEDLQGNTEAFF; CDR3nt: TGCAGCGTTGAAGACCTACAGGGGAACACTGAAGCTTTCTTT
v_gene: TRBV10-2; j_gene: TRBJ2-7; abundance: .; d_gene: TRBD2; CDR3aa: CASSVLASYEQYF; CDR3nt: TGCGCCAGCAGTGTACTAGCGTCCTACGAGCAGTACTTC
v_gene: TRBV6-6; j_gene: TRBJ2-1; abundance: few; d_gene: .; CDR3aa: CASTSAYNEQFF; CDR3nt: TGTGCCAGCACGTCAGCCTACAATGAGCAGTTCTTC
v_gene: TRBV28; j_gene: TRBJ1-1; abundance: .; d_gene: TRBD1; CDR3aa: CASSLTGAYTEAFF; CDR3nt: TGTGCCAGCAGCTTGACAGGGGCCTACACTGAAGCTTTCTTT
v_gene: TRBV29-1; j_gene: TRBJ1-5; abundance: once; d_gene: TRBD1; CDR3aa: CSVRSGGQPQHF; CDR3nt: TGCAGCGTTAGGTCAGGGGGTCAGCCCCAGCATTTT
v_gene: TRBV28; j_gene: TRBJ1-6; abundance: .; d_gene: .; CDR3aa: CASSQGDSPLHF; CDR3nt: TGTGCCAGCAGTCAAGGGGATTCACCCCTCCACTTT